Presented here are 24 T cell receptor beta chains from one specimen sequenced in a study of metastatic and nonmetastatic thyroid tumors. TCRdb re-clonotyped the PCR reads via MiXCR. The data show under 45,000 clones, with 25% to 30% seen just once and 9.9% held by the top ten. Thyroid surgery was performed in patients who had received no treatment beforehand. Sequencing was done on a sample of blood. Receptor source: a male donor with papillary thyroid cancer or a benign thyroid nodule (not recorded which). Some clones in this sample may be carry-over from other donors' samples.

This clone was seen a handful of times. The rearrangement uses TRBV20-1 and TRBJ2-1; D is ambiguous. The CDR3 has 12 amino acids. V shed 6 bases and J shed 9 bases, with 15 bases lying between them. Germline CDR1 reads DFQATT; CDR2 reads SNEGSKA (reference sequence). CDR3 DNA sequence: TGCAGTGCCACCAGAGATGGATTTGAGCAGTTCTTC. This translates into CSATRDGFEQFF.

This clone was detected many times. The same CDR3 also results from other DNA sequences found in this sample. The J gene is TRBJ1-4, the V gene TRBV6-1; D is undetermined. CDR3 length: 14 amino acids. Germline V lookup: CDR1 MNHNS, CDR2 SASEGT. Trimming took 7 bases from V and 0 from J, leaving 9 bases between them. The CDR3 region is CASKSPATNEKLFF. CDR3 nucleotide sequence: TGTGCCAGCAAAAGCCCGGCAACTAATGAAAAACTGTTTTTT.

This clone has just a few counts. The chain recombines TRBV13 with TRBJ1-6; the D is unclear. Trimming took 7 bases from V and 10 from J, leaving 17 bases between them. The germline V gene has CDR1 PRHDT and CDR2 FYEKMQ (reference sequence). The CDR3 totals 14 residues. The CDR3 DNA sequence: TGTGCCAGCACCATCAAGGCGGCTGGCTCACCCCTCCACTTT. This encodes CASTIKAAGSPLHF.

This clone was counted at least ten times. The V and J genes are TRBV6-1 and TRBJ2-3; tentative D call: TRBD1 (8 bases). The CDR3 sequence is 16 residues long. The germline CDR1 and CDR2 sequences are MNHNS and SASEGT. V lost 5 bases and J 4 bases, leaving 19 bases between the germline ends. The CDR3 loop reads CASSFLDRGGADTQYF. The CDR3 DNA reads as TGTGCCAGCAGTTTCCTAGACAGGGGAGGGGCAGATACGCAGTATTTT.

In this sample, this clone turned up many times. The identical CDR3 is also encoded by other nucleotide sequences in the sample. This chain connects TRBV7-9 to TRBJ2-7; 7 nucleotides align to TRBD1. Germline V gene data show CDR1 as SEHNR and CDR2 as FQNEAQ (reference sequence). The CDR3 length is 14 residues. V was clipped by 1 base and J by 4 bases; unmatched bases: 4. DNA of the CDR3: TGTGCCAGCAGCTTAGGACAGGGATGGTACGAGCAGTACTTC. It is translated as CASSLGQGWYEQYF.

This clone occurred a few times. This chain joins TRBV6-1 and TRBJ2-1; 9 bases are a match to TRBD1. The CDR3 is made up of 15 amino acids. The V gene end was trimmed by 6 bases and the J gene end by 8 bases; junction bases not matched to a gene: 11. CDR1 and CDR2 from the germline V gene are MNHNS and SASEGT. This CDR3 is CASREGQGVWYEQFF. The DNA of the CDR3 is TGTGCCAGCAGGGAGGGACAGGGAGTCTGGTATGAGCAGTTCTTC.

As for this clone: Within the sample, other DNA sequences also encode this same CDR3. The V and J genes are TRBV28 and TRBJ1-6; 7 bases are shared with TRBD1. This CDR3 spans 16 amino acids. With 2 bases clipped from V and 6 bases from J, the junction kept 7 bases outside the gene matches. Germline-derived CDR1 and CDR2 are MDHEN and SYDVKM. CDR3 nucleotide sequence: TGTGCCAGCAGTTTACTGAAGGGGGCCGGTAATTCACCCCTCCACTTT. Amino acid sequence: CASSLLKGAGNSPLHF.

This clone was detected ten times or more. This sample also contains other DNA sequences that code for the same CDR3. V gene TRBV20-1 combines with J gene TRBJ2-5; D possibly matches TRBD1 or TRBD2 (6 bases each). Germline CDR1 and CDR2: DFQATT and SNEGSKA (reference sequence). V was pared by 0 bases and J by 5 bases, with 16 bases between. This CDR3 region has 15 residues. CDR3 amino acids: CSARDQGGPRETQYF. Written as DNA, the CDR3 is TGCAGTGCTAGAGATCAAGGGGGGCCCCGGGAGACCCAGTACTTC.

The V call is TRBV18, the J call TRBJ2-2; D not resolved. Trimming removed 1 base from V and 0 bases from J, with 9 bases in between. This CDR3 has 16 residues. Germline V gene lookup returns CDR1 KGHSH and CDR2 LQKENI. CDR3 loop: CASSPQVVPNTGELFF. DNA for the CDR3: TGTGCCAGCTCACCACAGGTTGTACCGAACACCGGGGAGCTGTTTTTT.

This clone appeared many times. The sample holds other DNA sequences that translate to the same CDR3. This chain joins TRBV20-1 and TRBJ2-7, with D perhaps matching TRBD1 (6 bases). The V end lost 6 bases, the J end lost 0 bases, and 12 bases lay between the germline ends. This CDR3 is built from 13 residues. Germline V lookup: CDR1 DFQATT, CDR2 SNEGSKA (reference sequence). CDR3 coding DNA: TGCAGTGCCCTGGACAGCCTCTCCTACGAGCAGTACTTC. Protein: CSALDSLSYEQYF.

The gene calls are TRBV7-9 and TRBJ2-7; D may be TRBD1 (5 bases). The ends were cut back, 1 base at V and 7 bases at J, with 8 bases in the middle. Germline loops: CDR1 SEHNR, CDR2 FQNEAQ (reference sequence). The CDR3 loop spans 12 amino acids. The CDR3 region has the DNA TGTGCCAGCAGCTTAGTAGGGGAAGAGCAGTACTTC. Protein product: CASSLVGEEQYF.

The CDR3 bases are TGCAGTGCTCCCACCGGGCTAGCAGGCGGGGAGCTGTTTTTT. This translates into CSAPTGLAGGELFF. This chain connects TRBV20-1 to TRBJ2-2; a possible D gene is TRBD2 (5 bases). The CDR3 covers 14 residues. Germline-derived CDR1 and CDR2 are DFQATT and SNEGSKA (reference sequence). V was clipped by 5 bases and J by 7 bases, with 17 bases between them.

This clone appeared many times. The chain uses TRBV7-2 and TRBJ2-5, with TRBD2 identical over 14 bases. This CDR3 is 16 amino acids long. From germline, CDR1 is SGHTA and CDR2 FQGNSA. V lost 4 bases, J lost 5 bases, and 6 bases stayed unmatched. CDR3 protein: CASSSGLAGVLETQYF. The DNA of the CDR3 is TGTGCCAGCAGCTCGGGACTAGCGGGAGTCTTGGAGACCCAGTACTTC.

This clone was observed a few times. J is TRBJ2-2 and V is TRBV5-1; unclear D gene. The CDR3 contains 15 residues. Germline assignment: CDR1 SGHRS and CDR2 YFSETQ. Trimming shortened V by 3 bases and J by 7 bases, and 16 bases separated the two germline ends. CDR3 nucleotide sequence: TGCGCCAGCAGCTCCTCAGTGGACCCTGGCGGGGAGCTGTTTTTT. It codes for CASSSSVDPGGELFF.

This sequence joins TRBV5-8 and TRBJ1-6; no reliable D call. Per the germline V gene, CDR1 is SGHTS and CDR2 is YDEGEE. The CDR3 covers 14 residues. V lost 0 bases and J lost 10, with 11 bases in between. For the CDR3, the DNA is TGTGCCAGCAGCTTGGGTGGCGGAGGATCACCCCTCCACTTT. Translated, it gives CASSLGGGGSPLHF. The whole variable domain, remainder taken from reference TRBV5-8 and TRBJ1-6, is EAGVTQSPTHLIKTRGQQATLRCSPISGHTSVYWYQQALGLGLQFLLWYDEGEERNRGNFPPRFSGRQFPNYSSELNVNALELEDSALYLCASSLGGGGSPLHFGNGTRLTVT.

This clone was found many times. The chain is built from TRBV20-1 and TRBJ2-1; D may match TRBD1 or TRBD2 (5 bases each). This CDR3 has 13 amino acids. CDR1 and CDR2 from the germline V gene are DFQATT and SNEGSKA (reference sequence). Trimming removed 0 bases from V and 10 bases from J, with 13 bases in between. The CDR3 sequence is CSARDLGEWEQFF. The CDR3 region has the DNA TGCAGTGCTAGAGATTTGGGGGAGTGGGAGCAGTTCTTC.

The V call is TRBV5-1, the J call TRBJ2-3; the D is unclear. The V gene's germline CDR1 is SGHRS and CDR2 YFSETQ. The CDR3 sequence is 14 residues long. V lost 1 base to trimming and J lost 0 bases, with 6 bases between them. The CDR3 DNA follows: TGCGCCAGCAGCTTGCGGGCCAGCACAGATACGCAGTATTTT. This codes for CASSLRASTDTQYF.

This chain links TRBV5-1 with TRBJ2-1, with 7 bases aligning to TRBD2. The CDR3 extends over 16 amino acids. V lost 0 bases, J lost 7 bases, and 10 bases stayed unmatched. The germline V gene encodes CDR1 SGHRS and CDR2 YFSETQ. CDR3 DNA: TGCGCCAGCAGCTTGGCCGGGACCCCCGGGAGGAATGAGCAGTTCTTC. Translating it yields CASSLAGTPGRNEQFF.

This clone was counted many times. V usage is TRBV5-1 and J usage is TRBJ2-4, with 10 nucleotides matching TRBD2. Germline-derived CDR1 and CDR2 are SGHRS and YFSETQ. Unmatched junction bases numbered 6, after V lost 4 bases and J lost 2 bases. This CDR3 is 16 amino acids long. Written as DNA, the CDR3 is TGCGCCAGCAGCAACCTAGCGGGAGTCCCCAAAAACATTCAGTACTTC. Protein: CASSNLAGVPKNIQYF.

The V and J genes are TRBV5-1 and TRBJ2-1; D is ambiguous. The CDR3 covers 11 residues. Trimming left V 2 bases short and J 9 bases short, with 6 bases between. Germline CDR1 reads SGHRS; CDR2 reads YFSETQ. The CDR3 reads CASSLAGEQFF. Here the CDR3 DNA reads TGCGCCAGCAGCTTAGCTGGTGAGCAGTTCTTC.

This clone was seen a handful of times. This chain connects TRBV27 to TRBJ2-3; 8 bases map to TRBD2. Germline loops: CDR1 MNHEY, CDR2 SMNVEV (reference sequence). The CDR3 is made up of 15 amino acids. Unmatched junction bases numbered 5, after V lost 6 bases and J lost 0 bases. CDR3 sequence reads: CASRKRETSTDTQYF. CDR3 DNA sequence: TGTGCCAGCAGGAAGCGGGAGACGAGCACAGATACGCAGTATTTT.

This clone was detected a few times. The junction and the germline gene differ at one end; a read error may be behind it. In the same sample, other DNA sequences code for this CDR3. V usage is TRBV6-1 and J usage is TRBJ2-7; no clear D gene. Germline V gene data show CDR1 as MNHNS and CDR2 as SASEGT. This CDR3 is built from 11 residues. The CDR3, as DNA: TGTGCCAGTAGTGAAACCGGCGAGCAATACTTC. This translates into CASSETGEQYF.

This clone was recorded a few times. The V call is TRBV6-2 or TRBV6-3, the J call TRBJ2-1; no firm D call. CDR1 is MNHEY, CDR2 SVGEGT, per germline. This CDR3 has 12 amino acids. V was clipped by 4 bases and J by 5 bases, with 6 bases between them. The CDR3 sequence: CASSSLDNEQFF. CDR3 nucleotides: TGTGCCAGCAGTTCCCTCGACAATGAGCAGTTCTTC.

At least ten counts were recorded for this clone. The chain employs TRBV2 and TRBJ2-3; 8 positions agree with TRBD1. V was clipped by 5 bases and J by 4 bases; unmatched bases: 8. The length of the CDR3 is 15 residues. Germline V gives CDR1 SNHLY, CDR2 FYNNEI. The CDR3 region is CASSQQGGSPDTQYF. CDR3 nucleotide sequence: TGTGCCAGCAGTCAACAGGGGGGATCACCAGATACGCAGTATTTT. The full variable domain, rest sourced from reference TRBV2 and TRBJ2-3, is EPEVTQTPSHQVTQMGQEVILRCVPISNHLYFYWYRQILGQKVEFLVSFYNNEISEKSEIFDDQFSVERPDGSNFTLKIRSTKLEDSAMYFCASSQQGGSPDTQYFGPGTRLTVL.